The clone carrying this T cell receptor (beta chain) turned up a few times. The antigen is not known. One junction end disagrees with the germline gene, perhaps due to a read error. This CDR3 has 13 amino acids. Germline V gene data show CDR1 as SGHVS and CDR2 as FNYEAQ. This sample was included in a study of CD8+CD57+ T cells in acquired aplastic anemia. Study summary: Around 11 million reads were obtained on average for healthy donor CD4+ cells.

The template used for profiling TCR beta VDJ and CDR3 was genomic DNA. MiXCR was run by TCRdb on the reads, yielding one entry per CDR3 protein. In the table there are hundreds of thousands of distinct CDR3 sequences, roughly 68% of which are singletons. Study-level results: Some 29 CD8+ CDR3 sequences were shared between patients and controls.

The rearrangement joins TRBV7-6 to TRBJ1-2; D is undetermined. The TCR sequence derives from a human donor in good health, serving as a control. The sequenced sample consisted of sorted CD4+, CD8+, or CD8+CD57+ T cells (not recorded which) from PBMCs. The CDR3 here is CASSLVAGNTEAF. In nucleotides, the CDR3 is TGTGCCAGCAGCTTAGTTGCTGGGAACACTGAAGCTTTC. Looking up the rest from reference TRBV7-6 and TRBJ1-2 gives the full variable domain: GAGVSQSPRYKVTKRGQDVALRCDPISGHVSLYWYRQALGQGPEFLTYFNYEAQQDKSGLPNDRFSAERPEGSISTLTIQRTEQRDSAMYRCASSLVAGNTEAFGSGTRLTVV.